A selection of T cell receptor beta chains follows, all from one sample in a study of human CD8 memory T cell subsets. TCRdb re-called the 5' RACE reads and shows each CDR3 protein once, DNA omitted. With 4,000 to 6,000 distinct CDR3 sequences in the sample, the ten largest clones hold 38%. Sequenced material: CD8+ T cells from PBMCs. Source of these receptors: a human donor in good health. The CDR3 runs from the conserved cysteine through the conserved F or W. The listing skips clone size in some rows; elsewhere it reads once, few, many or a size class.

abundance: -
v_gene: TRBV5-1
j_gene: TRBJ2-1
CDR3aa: CASSLSRYNEQFF

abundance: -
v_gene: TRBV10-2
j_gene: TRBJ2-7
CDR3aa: CATRLADSYEQYF

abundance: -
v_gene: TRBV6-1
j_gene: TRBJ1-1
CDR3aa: CASSERENTEAFF

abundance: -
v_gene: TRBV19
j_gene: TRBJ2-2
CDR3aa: CASSVGVPGELFF

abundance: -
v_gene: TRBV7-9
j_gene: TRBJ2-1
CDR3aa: CASSHGTEEQFF

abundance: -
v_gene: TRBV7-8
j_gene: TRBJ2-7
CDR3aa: CASSLALEVQAVSYEQYF

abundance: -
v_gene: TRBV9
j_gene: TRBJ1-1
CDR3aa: CASSGRINTEAFF

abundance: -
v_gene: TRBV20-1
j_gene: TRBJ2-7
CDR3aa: CSARDSGRDYEQYF

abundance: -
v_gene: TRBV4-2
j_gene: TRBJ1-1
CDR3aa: CASSQEPGSGTEAFF

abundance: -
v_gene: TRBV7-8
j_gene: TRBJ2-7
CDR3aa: CASSWRQGQEQYF

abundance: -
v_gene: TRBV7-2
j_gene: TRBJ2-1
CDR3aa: CASSLDQGREQFF

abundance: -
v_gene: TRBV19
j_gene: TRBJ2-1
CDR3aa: CASSSPPFWQTYNEQFF

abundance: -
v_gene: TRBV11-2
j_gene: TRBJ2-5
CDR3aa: CASCRGGETQYF

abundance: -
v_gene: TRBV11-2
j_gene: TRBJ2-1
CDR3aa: CASSTWAYNEQFF

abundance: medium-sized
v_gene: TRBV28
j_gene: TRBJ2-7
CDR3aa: CASSPLGTSVSYEQYF

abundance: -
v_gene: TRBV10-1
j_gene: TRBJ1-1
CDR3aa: CASGGTGSEAFF

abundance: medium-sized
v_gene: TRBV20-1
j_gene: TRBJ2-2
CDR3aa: CSAAASNTGELFF

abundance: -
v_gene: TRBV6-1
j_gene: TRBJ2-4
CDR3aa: CAAREGANKNIQYF

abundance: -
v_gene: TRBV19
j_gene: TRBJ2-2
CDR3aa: CATSVRAGELFF

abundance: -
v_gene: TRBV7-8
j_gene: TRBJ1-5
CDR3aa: CASSLDRSNQPQHF

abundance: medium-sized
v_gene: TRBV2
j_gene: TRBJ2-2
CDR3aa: CASSELAGGQKGTGELFF

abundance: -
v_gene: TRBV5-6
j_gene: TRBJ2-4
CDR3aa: CASSFGVGVDIQYF

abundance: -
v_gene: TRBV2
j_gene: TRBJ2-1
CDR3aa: CASPGLGSDNEQFF

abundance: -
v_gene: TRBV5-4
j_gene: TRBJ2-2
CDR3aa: CASSYPGTRNTGELFF